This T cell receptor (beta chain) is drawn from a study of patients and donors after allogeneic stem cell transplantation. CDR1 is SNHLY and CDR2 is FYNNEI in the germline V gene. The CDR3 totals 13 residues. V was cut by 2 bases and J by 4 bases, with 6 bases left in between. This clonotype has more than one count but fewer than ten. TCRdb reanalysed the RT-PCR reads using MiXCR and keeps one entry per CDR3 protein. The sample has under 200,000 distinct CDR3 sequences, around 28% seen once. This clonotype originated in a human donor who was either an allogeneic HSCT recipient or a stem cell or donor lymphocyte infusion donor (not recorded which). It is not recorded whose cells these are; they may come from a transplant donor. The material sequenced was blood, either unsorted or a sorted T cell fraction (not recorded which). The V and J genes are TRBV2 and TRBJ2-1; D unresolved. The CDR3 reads CASSEWRYNEQFF. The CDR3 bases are TGTGCCAGCAGTGAATGGCGGTACAATGAGCAGTTCTTC.